The TCR beta chain described here comes from a study of blood T cells in healthy people across ages. Together with a sample-barcoded 5' primer, a J-beta primer mix was included in a second PCR lasting roughly 6 to 12 cycles. Tags on each cDNA molecule came from a template-switch adaptor with 12 random nucleotides. Every sample gave at least 2.5 million paired-end reads containing CDR3. TCRdb fed the 5' RACE reads into MiXCR, producing one record per CDR3 protein. The sample consists of more than 650,000 distinct CDR3 sequences, around half of them appearing once. Overall study results and limits: A roughly linear fall in TCR beta diversity per million T cells was seen with increasing age.

This clonotype was recorded a few times. Its antigen remains unidentified. The source of this sequence is a man at least 80 years old in good health. What was sequenced was blood.

The CDR3 region is CASSSMEGVTYEQYF. In DNA form, the CDR3 reads TGCGCCAGCAGCTCGATGGAGGGGGTTACCTACGAGCAGTACTTC. The V call is TRBV5-1, the J call TRBJ2-7; the D call may be TRBD1 or TRBD2 (6 bases each). Germline CDR1 is SGHRS and CDR2 is YFSETQ. This CDR3 contains 15 residues. V lost 3 bases and J lost 2, with 15 bases in between.